The rows below give T cell receptor beta chains drawn from one sample of a study of blood T cell repertoires in COVID-19. TCRdb keeps only in-frame clones here, not all; method: immunoSEQ multiplex PCR. The sample comprises a few hundred thousand clones, about 90% of which are singletons, and 0.9% to 1.2% rests with the top ten. Input material: PBMCs or T cells enriched from blood (not recorded which). Receptor source: a woman under 40 who had recovered from COVID-19. CDR3s include the opening cysteine and the closing phenylalanine or tryptophan. A D gene is named only where the DNA matches it firmly. Clone sizes are given selectively: once, few, many, or a class where the clone is expanded.

CDR3aa,CDR3nt,v_gene,d_gene,abundance,j_gene
CASSQDRGLLSGNTIYF,TGCGCCAGCAGCCAAGATAGGGGGCTCCTCTCTGGAAACACCATATATTTT,TRBV4-3,TRBD1,-,TRBJ1-3
CASSLRTSGAYTDTQYF,TGTGCCAGCAGTCTACGGACTAGCGGGGCCTACACAGATACGCAGTATTTT,TRBV28,TRBD2,-,TRBJ2-3
CASSLAMGRRSQETQYF,TGTGCCAGCAGCTTAGCGATGGGCAGGCGTTCGCAAGAGACCCAGTACTTC,TRBV7-9,-,-,TRBJ2-5
CASSGKTGDNSPLHF,TGTGCCAGCAGCGGTAAGACAGGGGATAATTCACCCCTCCACTTT,TRBV7-6,TRBD1,once,TRBJ1-6
CASSPNRDTLSNQPQHF,TGTGCCAGTAGTCCTAACCGGGACACCCTTAGCAATCAGCCCCAGCATTTT,TRBV19,-,-,TRBJ1-5
CASSNSGGSGNTIYF,TGTGCCAGCAGCAATTCAGGGGGCTCAGGAAACACCATATATTTT,TRBV9,TRBD1,-,TRBJ1-3
CASSFYTDTQYF,TGTGCCAGCAGTTTCTACACAGATACGCAGTATTTT,TRBV12-3/TRBV12-4,-,-,TRBJ2-3
CASTQGGEHYGYTF,TGTGCCAGCACTCAAGGAGGGGAACACTATGGCTACACCTTC,TRBV2,-,-,TRBJ1-2
CASRSLAGGSETQYF,TGTGCCAGCAGATCACTGGCGGGGGGGTCGGAGACCCAGTACTTC,TRBV6-5,TRBD2,-,TRBJ2-5
CSVLSGTGELFF,TGCAGCGTTTTGAGCGGTACCGGGGAGCTGTTTTTT,TRBV29-1,-,-,TRBJ2-2
CATSRGVAGAGNPEQYF,TGTGCCACCAGCAGAGGAGTAGCGGGGGCTGGTAATCCCGAGCAGTACTTC,TRBV15,TRBD2,-,TRBJ2-7
CASSLRDLAGGPSAEQFF,TGTGCCAGCAGTTTACGGGACCTAGCGGGGGGGCCGAGTGCGGAGCAGTTCTTC,TRBV27,TRBD2,-,TRBJ2-1
CASSPSTSSGNTIYF,TGCGCCAGCAGCCCCTCCACTTCCTCTGGAAACACCATATATTTT,TRBV5-1,-,few,TRBJ1-3
CASSLDGRADTGELFF,TGCGCCAGCAGCTTGGATGGGCGGGCGGACACCGGGGAGCTGTTTTTT,TRBV5-1,-,-,TRBJ2-2
CSGDRGLNTEAFF,TGCAGCGGGGACAGGGGGCTGAACACTGAAGCTTTCTTT,TRBV29-1,TRBD1,-,TRBJ1-1
CSATFGAQPGEKLFF,TGCAGCGCAACATTTGGGGCCCAGCCGGGTGAAAAACTGTTTTTT,TRBV29-1,-,-,TRBJ1-4
CASSEPSGRYNEQFF,TGTGCCAGCAGTGAGCCTAGCGGGAGGTACAATGAGCAGTTCTTC,TRBV2,TRBD2,-,TRBJ2-1
CAIRHTGPHMTGELFF,TGTGCCATCAGGCACACAGGGCCCCACATGACCGGGGAGCTGTTTTTT,TRBV10-3,-,-,TRBJ2-2
CASSEQNLDRRRGYTF,TGTGCCAGCAGTGAACAAAATCTAGACAGGCGTCGTGGCTACACCTTC,TRBV6-1,-,-,TRBJ1-2
CATSRGQGSTDTQYF,TGTGCCACCAGCAGAGGACAGGGGAGCACAGATACGCAGTATTTT,TRBV15,TRBD1,-,TRBJ2-3
CSVSGTGDRAQHF,TGCAGCGTTTCCGGGACGGGGGATCGGGCCCAGCATTTT,TRBV29-1,-,few,TRBJ1-5
CASSEGDRSGYTF,TGTGCCAGCAGTGAAGGGGACAGGAGTGGCTACACCTTC,TRBV2,TRBD1,-,TRBJ1-2
CASSQANSPLHF,TGTGCCAGCAGCCAGGCTAATTCACCCCTCCACTTT,TRBV3-1/TRBV3-2,-,-,TRBJ1-6
CASSEGWRWNTEAFF,TGTGCCAGCAGTGAAGGCTGGCGGTGGAACACTGAAGCTTTCTTT,TRBV6-1,-,few,TRBJ1-1
CASSLATDRGAFF,TGTGCCAGCAGCTTAGCGACCGACAGGGGTGCTTTCTTT,TRBV11-2,TRBD1,-,TRBJ1-1
CASSHRGNTGELFF,TGTGCCAGCAGTCACAGGGGGAACACCGGGGAGCTGTTTTTT,TRBV28,TRBD1,-,TRBJ2-2
CASSYARGPGANVLTF,TGTGCCAGCAGTTACGCCAGGGGGCCTGGGGCCAACGTCCTGACTTTC,TRBV6-2/TRBV6-3,TRBD1,-,TRBJ2-6
CASSLASGGNIQYF,TGTGCCAGCAGCTTGGCCAGCGGGGGGAACATTCAGTACTTC,TRBV5-6,TRBD2,-,TRBJ2-4
CSASFPSGTYEQYF,TGCAGTGCTAGTTTCCCTAGCGGTACCTACGAGCAGTACTTC,TRBV20-1,TRBD2,-,TRBJ2-7
CASSLAGSGNTIYF,TGTGCCAGCAGCTTAGCAGGGTCTGGAAACACCATATATTTT,TRBV11-2,-,-,TRBJ1-3
CASSYSGGNSPLHF,TGTGCCAGCAGTTACAGTGGGGGCAATTCACCCCTCCACTTT,TRBV6-2/TRBV6-3,-,-,TRBJ1-6
CATSRDQQGAGRDTQYF,TGTGCCACCAGCAGAGATCAGCAGGGGGCCGGTCGAGATACGCAGTATTTT,TRBV15,TRBD1,-,TRBJ2-3
CASSPTGGALADTQYF,TGTGCCAGCAGCCCTACCGGGGGGGCCTTAGCAGATACGCAGTATTTT,TRBV5-8,TRBD2,-,TRBJ2-3
CASSGEVGIRGTQYF,TGCGCCAGCAGTGGCGAGGTGGGGATTAGGGGGACCCAGTACTTC,TRBV5-1,-,-,TRBJ2-5
CASSERDQGYNSPLHF,TGTGCCAGCAGTGAAAGGGATCAGGGATATAATTCACCCCTCCACTTT,TRBV2,-,few,TRBJ1-6
CASREGARLYGYTF,TGTGCCAGCAGGGAAGGGGCGCGCCTCTATGGCTACACCTTC,TRBV2,-,-,TRBJ1-2
CASSGLQSGTEAFF,TGTGCCAGCAGCGGTCTCCAGTCCGGGACTGAAGCTTTCTTT,TRBV9,-,-,TRBJ1-1
CASSPSGGPGELFF,TGCGCCAGCAGCCCCTCGGGGGGGCCCGGGGAGCTGTTTTTT,TRBV5-1,TRBD2,-,TRBJ2-2
CAISESGFPRLGLGGMNTEAFF,TGTGCCATCAGTGAGTCGGGTTTCCCTCGGCTAGGGTTGGGGGGTATGAACACTGAAGCTTTCTTT,TRBV10-3,-,-,TRBJ1-1
CASSMEGRTGNTIYF,TGTGCCAGTAGTATGGAGGGGCGCACTGGAAACACCATATATTTT,TRBV19,-,-,TRBJ1-3
CASSLASGQGNTEAFF,TGTGCCAGCAGCTTAGCGTCCGGACAGGGGAACACTGAAGCTTTCTTT,TRBV7-2,TRBD1,-,TRBJ1-1